Each of the 10 T cell receptor beta chains below was sequenced from the same sample in a study of long-term antiretroviral therapy in people with HIV. The authors ran the immunoSEQ assay, v3.0, at survey level. The protocol was immunoSEQ multiplex PCR, while the TCRdb copy is restricted to in-frame clones and leaves out a portion. The repertoire holds roughly 28,000 clones, roughly 80% seen once, with approximately 9.5% in the top ten. The material sequenced was unsorted PBMCs, taken 3 years after starting antiretroviral therapy. These receptor sequences come from a man aged 40-49 years with HIV.

This clone was observed a handful of times. V and J are TRBV7-6 and TRBJ2-1, with D uncertain. CDR1 and CDR2 from the germline V gene are SGHVS and FNYEAQ. The CDR3 runs 11 residues. V was shortened by 1 base and J by 6 bases, with 1 base between the two germline ends. CDR3 residues: CASSLGNEQFF. The CDR3 nucleotides are TGTGCCAGCAGCTTAGGCAATGAGCAGTTCTTC.

The chain couples TRBV28 to TRBJ2-1; 12 bases align to TRBD1. Germline trimming cut 4 bases from V and 7 bases from J; bases unmatched to any gene: 5. There are 15 residues in the CDR3. CDR1 is MDHEN, CDR2 SYDVKM, per germline. The CDR3 DNA follows: TGTGCCAGCAGTTCGGGACAGGGGGCGATAAATGAGCAGTTCTTC. Its translation is CASSSGQGAINEQFF.

The rearrangement joins TRBV5-1 to TRBJ2-7; D remains unclear. CDR1 and CDR2 from the germline V gene are SGHRS and YFSETQ. V was shortened by 4 bases and J by 2 bases, with 7 bases between the two germline ends. This CDR3 comprises 12 residues. CDR3 DNA: TGCGCCAGCAGCCTCCCACCCTACGAGCAGTACTTC. Amino acid sequence: CASSLPPYEQYF.

The rearrangement joins TRBV6-5 to TRBJ2-1, with D tentatively TRBD1 (5 bases). Germline CDR1 is MNHEY and CDR2 is SVGAGI. The CDR3 loop spans 13 amino acids. V lost 6 bases, J lost 3 bases, and 9 bases lay in between. The CDR3 sequence: CASSPTVYNEQFF. DNA for the CDR3: TGTGCCAGCAGCCCGACAGTCTACAATGAGCAGTTCTTC.

The chain is built from TRBV19 and TRBJ2-1; 8 nucleotides line up with TRBD2. J gave up 5 bases and V 5 bases, and 8 bases lay outside the gene matches. CDR1 and CDR2 from the germline V gene are LNHDA and SQIVND (reference sequence). This CDR3 comprises 15 residues. This chain's CDR3 is CASSARGGLNNEQFF. In nucleotides, the CDR3 is TGTGCCAGTAGTGCCCGGGGGGGCCTCAACAATGAGCAGTTCTTC.

This clone has more than one count but fewer than ten. The V gene is TRBV6-1, the J gene TRBJ2-7; the D is unclear. Germline values: CDR1 MNHNS, CDR2 SASEGT. CDR3 length: 16 residues. V was clipped by 2 bases and J by 6 bases, with 20 bases between them. Here the CDR3 DNA reads TGTGCCAGCAGTGAATTCAAGGGTGCATCCTCGGGCGAGCAGTACTTC. Translation: CASSEFKGASSGEQYF.

V usage is TRBV6-6 and J usage is TRBJ1-5; D call uncertain. The CDR3 spans 14 residues. V lost 0 bases to trimming and J lost 1 base, with 4 bases between them. Germline assignment: CDR1 MNHNY and CDR2 SVGAGI (reference sequence). The chain's CDR3 is CASSYSGSNQPQHF. The CDR3 nucleotides read TGTGCCAGCAGTTACTCAGGGAGCAATCAGCCCCAGCATTTT.

This clone appeared once. This chain links TRBV4-2 with TRBJ2-1; D unresolved. V lost 0 bases and J lost 1, with 7 bases in between. This CDR3 region has 15 residues. Germline-derived CDR1 and CDR2 are LGHNA and YNFKEQ. CDR3 in DNA: TGTGCCAGCAGCCAAGATCCCGGATCCTACAATGAGCAGTTCTTC. Protein product: CASSQDPGSYNEQFF.

The chain carries TRBV7-9 and TRBJ2-1; 9 bases are shared with TRBD2. The CDR3 totals 18 residues. After removal of 1 base from V and 4 bases from J, the junction contained 11 bases not matched to a gene. In germline, CDR1 is SEHNR, CDR2 FQNEAQ (reference sequence). This CDR3 is CASSLVRVEREVYNEQFF. CDR3 coding DNA: TGTGCCAGCAGCTTAGTGAGGGTGGAGCGGGAGGTTTACAATGAGCAGTTCTTC.

The J gene is TRBJ2-5, the V gene TRBV30; 16 bases map to TRBD2. CDR1 is GTSNPN, CDR2 SVGIG, per germline (reference sequence). The CDR3 is 16 amino acids. Unmatched junction bases numbered 7, after V lost 4 bases and J lost 5 bases. The CDR3 here is CAWTPGTSGGDETQYF. The CDR3 region has the DNA TGTGCCTGGACCCCCGGGACTAGCGGGGGGGATGAGACCCAGTACTTC. Full variable domain (missing parts from reference TRBV30 and TRBJ2-5): SQTIHQWPATLVQPVGSPLSLECTVEGTSNPNLYWYRQAAGRGLQLLFYSVGIGQISSEVPQNLSASRPQDRQFILSSKKLLLSDSGFYLCAWTPGTSGGDETQYFGPGTRLLVL.